This T cell receptor beta chain derives from a study of blood T cell repertoires in COVID-19. At the level of the study: The analysed material was cDNA or gDNA that came from T cells, B-cell-depleted T cells, or PBMCs.

Method: immunoSEQ multiplex PCR; TCRdb's copy keeps in-frame clones and lacks some. In the table there are approximately 97,000 clones, approximately 90% of which are singletons. CDR3 length: 16 residues. V was pared by 4 bases and J by 4 bases, with 10 bases of the junction left unmatched. CDR1 is MNHNY, CDR2 SVGAGI, per germline (reference sequence). The chain employs TRBV6-6 and TRBJ1-1, with TRBD1 identical over 9 bases. The sequenced material came from peripheral blood. The receptor was isolated from a man between 60 and 75 years old with acute or convalescent COVID-19. DNA of the CDR3: TGTGCCAGCAGTTTAACAGGGGGCTTCGAGAGCACTGAAGCTTTCTTT. As protein: CASSLTGGFESTEAFF.